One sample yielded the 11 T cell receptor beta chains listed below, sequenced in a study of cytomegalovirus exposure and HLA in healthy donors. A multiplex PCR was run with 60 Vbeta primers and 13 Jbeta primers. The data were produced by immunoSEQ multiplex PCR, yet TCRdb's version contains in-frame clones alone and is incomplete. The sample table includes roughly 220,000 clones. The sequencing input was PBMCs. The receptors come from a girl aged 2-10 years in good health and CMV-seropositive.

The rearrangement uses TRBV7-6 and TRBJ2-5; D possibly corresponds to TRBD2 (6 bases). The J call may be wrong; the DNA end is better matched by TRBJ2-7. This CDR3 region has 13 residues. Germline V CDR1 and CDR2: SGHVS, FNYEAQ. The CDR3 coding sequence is TGTGCCAGCAGCCTTGGGACTGCCTACGAGCAGTACTTC. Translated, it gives CASSLGTAYEQYF.

The CDR3, as DNA: TGTGCCAGCCTACACGGGGGGGCTTTAGGTGAAAAACTGTTTTTT. Translated, it gives CASLHGGALGEKLFF. The chain recombines TRBV7-9 with TRBJ1-4; the D gene is possibly TRBD1 (6 bases). The CDR3 covers 15 residues. Germline V gene lookup returns CDR1 SEHNR and CDR2 FQNEAQ (reference sequence). Trimming shortened V by 8 bases and J by 7 bases, and 20 bases separated the two germline ends.

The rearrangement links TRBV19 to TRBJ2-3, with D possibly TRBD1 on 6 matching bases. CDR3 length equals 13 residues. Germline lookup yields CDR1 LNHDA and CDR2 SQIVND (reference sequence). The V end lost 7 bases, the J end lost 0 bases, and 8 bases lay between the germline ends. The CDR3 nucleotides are TGTGCCAGTAAGGGGGATAGCACAGATACGCAGTATTTT. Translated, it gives CASKGDSTDTQYF.

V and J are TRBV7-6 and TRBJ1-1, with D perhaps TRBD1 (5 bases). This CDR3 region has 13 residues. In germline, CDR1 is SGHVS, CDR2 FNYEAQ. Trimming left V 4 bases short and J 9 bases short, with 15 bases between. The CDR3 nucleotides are TGTGCCAGCAGCTACGGGGGAAAGGCTCAAGCTTTCTTT. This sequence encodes CASSYGGKAQAFF.

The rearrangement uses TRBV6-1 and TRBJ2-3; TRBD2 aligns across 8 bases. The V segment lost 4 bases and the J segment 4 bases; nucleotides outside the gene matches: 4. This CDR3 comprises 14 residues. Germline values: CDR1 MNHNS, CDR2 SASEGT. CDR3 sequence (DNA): TGTGCCAGCAGTGGGAGGACTAGCCCAGATACGCAGTATTTT. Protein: CASSGRTSPDTQYF.

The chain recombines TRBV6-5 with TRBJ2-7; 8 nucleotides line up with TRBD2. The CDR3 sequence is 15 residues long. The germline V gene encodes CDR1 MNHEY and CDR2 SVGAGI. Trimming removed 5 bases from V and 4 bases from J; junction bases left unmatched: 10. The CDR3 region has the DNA TGTGCCAGCAGTCCCCGTGACGGGACTAGGTACGAGCAGTACTTC. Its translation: CASSPRDGTRYEQYF.

CDR3 DNA sequence: TGCGCCAGCAGCCTGGGGGGGGCTGGGGCCAACGTCCTGACTTTC. Amino acid sequence: CASSLGGAGANVLTF. This chain connects TRBV5-1 to TRBJ2-6; 7 bases map to TRBD2. V was pared by 4 bases and J by 2 bases, with 3 bases of the junction left unmatched. Germline V CDR1 and CDR2: SGHRS, YFSETQ. This CDR3 is built from 15 residues.

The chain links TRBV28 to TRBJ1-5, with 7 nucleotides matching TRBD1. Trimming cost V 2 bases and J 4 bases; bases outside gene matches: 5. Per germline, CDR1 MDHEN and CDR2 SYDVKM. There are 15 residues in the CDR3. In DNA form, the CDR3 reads TGTGCCAGCAGTTTAACTGACAGGGCAAATCAGCCCCAGCATTTT. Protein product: CASSLTDRANQPQHF.

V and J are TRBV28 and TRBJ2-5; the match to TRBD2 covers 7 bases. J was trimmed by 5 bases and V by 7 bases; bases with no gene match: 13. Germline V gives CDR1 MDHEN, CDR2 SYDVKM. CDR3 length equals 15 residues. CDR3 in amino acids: CASTPFSPAGETQYF. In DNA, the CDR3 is TGTGCCAGCACCCCCTTTAGCCCAGCGGGGGAGACCCAGTACTTC.

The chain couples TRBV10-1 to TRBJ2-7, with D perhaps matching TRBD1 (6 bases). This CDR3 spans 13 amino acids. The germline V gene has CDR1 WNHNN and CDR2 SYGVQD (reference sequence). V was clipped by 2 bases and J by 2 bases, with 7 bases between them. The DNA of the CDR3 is TGCGCCAGCAGTGAGGGGACAACCTACGAGCAGTACTTC. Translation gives CASSEGTTYEQYF.

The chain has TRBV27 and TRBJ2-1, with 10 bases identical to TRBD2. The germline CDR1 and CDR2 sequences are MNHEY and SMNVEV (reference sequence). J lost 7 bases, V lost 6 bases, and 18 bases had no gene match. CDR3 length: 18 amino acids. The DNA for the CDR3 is TGTGCCAGCAGCCGGAGCGGGAGGGCCTCATCAATTTTTAATGAGCAGTTCTTC. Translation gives CASSRSGRASSIFNEQFF.